This TCR beta chain came from a study of T cells in Graves' hyperthyroidism and ophthalmopathy. V was cut by 5 bases and J by 2 bases, with 16 bases left in between. The CDR3 loop spans 15 amino acids. Germline CDR1 and CDR2: SGHTA and FQGNSA. Amplification targeted TCR beta CDR3 regions from RNA transcripts. The HTBI primer set served for first-round RT-PCR of the TCR CDR3. One entry per CDR3 protein results from TCRdb running MiXCR on the multiplex PCR reads. Seen here are fewer than 650,000 distinct CDR3 sequences, 11% to 15% observed once, and the top ten hold 14%. The sequenced sample was blood. The V call is TRBV7-2, the J call TRBJ2-7; D unclear. The receptor's source is a middle-aged woman with Graves' hyperthyroidism. The DNA for the CDR3 is TGTGCCAGCAGCCTAAGGATAGGCATAACCTACGAGCAGTACTTC. As protein: CASSLRIGITYEQYF.